The 26 T cell receptor beta chains below come from one sample, sequenced in a study of cytomegalovirus exposure and HLA in healthy donors. 60 Vbeta and 13 Jbeta primers were used in PCR. TCRdb's table, derived via immunoSEQ multiplex PCR, lists solely in-frame clones and lacks some. The table has 150,000 to 180,000 clones, 70% to 80% seen once. Sequenced sample: PBMCs. The source of these receptors is a man aged 25 to 40 in good health and CMV-seronegative.

The chain's CDR3 is CASSYTGEAQETQYF. The CDR3 DNA follows: TGTGCCAGCAGTTACACGGGGGAGGCTCAAGAGACCCAGTACTTC. The chain carries TRBV6-6 and TRBJ2-5; tentative D call: TRBD2 (6 bases). Germline V gene data show CDR1 as MNHNY and CDR2 as SVGAGI (reference sequence). This CDR3 region has 15 residues. The V end was cut by 2 bases, the J end by 2 bases, with 12 bases between.

This clone was detected only a few times. CDR3 region: CASRDWDRGKETQYF. For the CDR3, the DNA is TGTGCCAGCAGGGATTGGGACAGGGGGAAAGAGACCCAGTACTTC. The chain combines TRBV28 with TRBJ2-5; 11 bases agree with TRBD1. V dropped 6 bases and J dropped 3; count of bases not matched to a gene: 6. The V gene's germline CDR1 is MDHEN and CDR2 SYDVKM. This CDR3 comprises 15 residues.

The chain uses TRBV5-4 and TRBJ2-3, with D possibly TRBD1 on 5 matching bases. Germline CDR1 SGHNT, CDR2 YYREEE (reference sequence). This CDR3 has 15 residues. Deletions cut 4 bases from V and 0 bases from J, with 12 bases between. In DNA form, the CDR3 reads TGTGCCAGCAGCGGCGACAGTAAAAGCACAGATACGCAGTATTTT. This sequence encodes CASSGDSKSTDTQYF.

This rearrangement joins TRBV6-6 to TRBJ1-5; TRBD1 matches at 7 bases. This CDR3 is 16 amino acids long. The V gene's germline CDR1 is MNHNY and CDR2 SVGAGI (reference sequence). The junction had 10 bases not matched to a gene; V was cut back by 5 bases and J by 3 bases. CDR3 residues: CASSVGTESNNQPQHF. The CDR3, as DNA: TGTGCCAGCAGTGTTGGGACAGAAAGTAACAATCAGCCCCAGCATTTT.

To note about this clone: At one of its ends the junction is not consistent with the germline gene, which may arise from a read error. This chain joins TRBV4-1 and TRBJ1-3; 7 bases align to TRBD1. Germline CDR1 MGHRA, CDR2 YSYEKL. The CDR3 is 15 residues long. The CDR3 nucleotides read TGCGCCAGCAGCCAGGGACAGTTCTCTGGAAACACCATACATTTT. This codes for CASSQGQFSGNTIHF.

The chain carries TRBV28 and TRBJ2-2; no reliable D call. V was trimmed by 3 bases and J by 7 bases, leaving 3 bases between them. Germline V gene sequence: CDR1 MDHEN, CDR2 SYDVKM. The CDR3 loop spans 11 amino acids. This CDR3 reads CASSFRGELFF. The DNA of the CDR3 is TGTGCCAGCAGTTTTCGCGGGGAGCTGTTTTTT.

The chain couples TRBV29-1 to TRBJ2-7, with 8 bases matching TRBD1. The CDR3 has 12 residues. Germline V gene lookup returns CDR1 SQVTM and CDR2 ANQGSEA. The junction had 8 bases not matched to a gene; V was cut back by 7 bases and J by 6 bases. The CDR3 DNA is TGCAGCGCCGGATGGACAGGGAGCGAGCAGTACTTC. Translating gives CSAGWTGSEQYF.

The chain employs TRBV5-6 and TRBJ2-7; TRBD2 is a possible D gene (5 bases). Trimming left V 1 base short and J 2 bases short, with 10 bases between. In germline, CDR1 is SGHDT, CDR2 YYEEEE. This CDR3 comprises 14 residues. CDR3 nucleotide sequence: TGTGCCAGCAGCTTGCGGGGTTTCACCTACGAGCAGTACTTC. Translating gives CASSLRGFTYEQYF.

There are a few counts of this clone. The V call is TRBV28, the J call TRBJ1-1; D is uncertain. CDR3 length: 11 residues. Looked up from germline, CDR1 is MDHEN and CDR2 is SYDVKM. Trimming left V 5 bases short and J 7 bases short, with 8 bases between. The chain's CDR3 is CASSRGREAFF. CDR3 DNA: TGTGCCAGCAGTAGAGGGCGTGAAGCTTTCTTT.

V usage is TRBV7-2 and J usage is TRBJ1-5; D is uncertain. From germline, CDR1 is SGHTA and CDR2 FQGNSA. Trimming removed 5 bases at V and 5 bases at J, with 10 bases between. This CDR3 region has 13 residues. CDR3 region: CASSPIPDQPQHF. CDR3 nucleotides: TGTGCCAGCAGCCCCATCCCGGATCAGCCCCAGCATTTT.

CDR3 residues: CASSPQGITDTQYF. CDR3 nucleotide sequence: TGTGCCAGCAGTCCGCAGGGGATAACAGATACGCAGTATTTT. The chain is built from TRBV28 and TRBJ2-3, with D perhaps TRBD1 (6 bases). This CDR3 has 14 amino acids. Germline V lookup: CDR1 MDHEN, CDR2 SYDVKM. Trimming cost V 5 bases and J 3 bases, with 12 bases left between them.

The V gene is TRBV4-2, the J gene TRBJ1-5; no firm D call. The CDR3 has 15 amino acids. Trimming shortened V by 0 bases and J by 1 base, and 7 bases separated the two germline ends. Germline V gives CDR1 LGHNA, CDR2 YNFKEQ. The DNA of the CDR3 is TGTGCCAGCAGCCAAGAGATGACAAGCAATCAGCCCCAGCATTTT. Encoded protein: CASSQEMTSNQPQHF.

The gene calls are TRBV6-5 and TRBJ2-5; 8 bases fit TRBD2. Trimming removed 0 bases from V and 1 base from J; junction bases left unmatched: 1. The germline gives CDR1 MNHEY, CDR2 SVGAGI. CDR3 length: 15 residues. The CDR3 reads CASSYSRGGQETQYF. In nucleotides, the CDR3 is TGTGCCAGCAGTTACTCACGGGGGGGCCAAGAGACCCAGTACTTC.

The V gene is TRBV9, the J gene TRBJ2-7, with 10 bases aligning to TRBD1. V was pared by 3 bases and J by 6 bases, with 12 bases of the junction left unmatched. CDR1 is SGDLS, CDR2 YYNGEE, per germline. The CDR3 contains 16 residues. The CDR3 protein is CASSDGQGVGLGEQYF. CDR3 nucleotide sequence: TGTGCCAGCAGCGACGGACAGGGGGTAGGTTTGGGCGAGCAGTACTTC.

The chain recombines TRBV7-6 with TRBJ2-1, with D possibly being TRBD2 (6 bases). Trimming pared 8 bases from V and 4 bases from J, leaving 6 bases between. The CDR3 is 11 residues long. CDR1 is SGHVS, CDR2 FNYEAQ, per germline. The DNA for the CDR3 is TGTGCCAGCCGGGGGTACAATGAGCAGTTCTTC. As protein: CASRGYNEQFF.

V and J are TRBV6-6 and TRBJ1-2, with D unclear. Germline V CDR1 and CDR2: MNHNY, SVGAGI (reference sequence). Trimming removed 11 bases at V and 2 bases at J, with 15 bases between. The CDR3 loop spans 13 amino acids. This CDR3 is CAGCSVPNYGYTF. For the CDR3, the DNA is TGTGCCGGCTGTTCGGTCCCGAACTATGGCTACACCTTC.

V is TRBV4-3 and J is TRBJ2-7; TRBD2 is a possible D gene (6 bases). The germline V and J ends were trimmed by 0 bases and 7 bases, with 10 bases remaining between them. The CDR3 is 13 residues long. Germline V lookup: CDR1 LGHNA, CDR2 YSLEER. As DNA, the CDR3 is TGCGCCAGCAGCCAAGACGTCGGGAGTGAGCAGTACTTC. Its protein product is CASSQDVGSEQYF.

J is TRBJ2-6 and V is TRBV7-3, with 9 positions matching TRBD1. V gave up 8 bases and J gave up 3 bases; unmatched junction bases: 2. The length of the CDR3 is 14 residues. Looked up from germline, CDR1 is SGHTA and CDR2 is FQGTGA. The CDR3 coding sequence is TGTGCCAGCGGGGACAGGGTTGGGGCCAACGTCCTGACTTTC. This gives the protein CASGDRVGANVLTF.

This chain uses TRBV20-1 with TRBJ2-3, with unresolved D. V lost 6 bases, J lost 4 bases, and 8 bases lay in between. Germline CDR1 is DFQATT and CDR2 is SNEGSKA (reference sequence). The CDR3 contains 11 residues. The CDR3 spells CSATGPDTQYF. The CDR3 DNA reads as TGCAGTGCCACCGGTCCAGATACGCAGTATTTT.

The table lists this clone with a count of one. This chain connects TRBV2 to TRBJ2-5, with D perhaps matching TRBD2 (5 bases). With 10 bases removed from V and 1 base from J, the gap between germline ends came to 13 bases. The germline gives CDR1 SNHLY, CDR2 FYNNEI. The CDR3 loop spans 13 amino acids. The CDR3 region has the DNA TGTGCCATAGCGTCCGGGGTCCAAGAGACCCAGTACTTC. Translated: CAIASGVQETQYF.

In this sample, this clone turned up a few times. The V gene is TRBV7-9, the J gene TRBJ2-2; tentative D call: TRBD2 (6 bases). Per germline, CDR1 SEHNR and CDR2 FQNEAQ (reference sequence). CDR3 length: 13 residues. V was trimmed by 5 bases and J by 3 bases, leaving 7 bases between them. CDR3 coding DNA: TGTGCCAGCAGCCCGGGGGACACCGGGGAGCTGTTTTTT. Protein product: CASSPGDTGELFF.

The chain joins TRBV25-1 to TRBJ1-2, with 7 bases lining up with TRBD1. The CDR3 runs 12 residues. CDR1 MGHDK and CDR2 SYGVNS come from the germline V gene. The V and J ends lost 6 bases and 5 bases, in that order; junction bases with no gene match: 3. For the CDR3, the DNA is TGTGCCAGCAGACAGGGGTGGTATGGCTACACCTTC. Encoded protein: CASRQGWYGYTF.

This clone was detected a few times. The chain uses TRBV5-8 and TRBJ1-3; D uncertain. V gave up 2 bases and J gave up 8 bases, with 11 bases separating them. This CDR3 contains 13 residues. Germline-derived CDR1 and CDR2 are SGHTS and YDEGEE. In DNA form, the CDR3 reads TGTGCCAGCAGCTTAACGGCGGGGTACACCATATATTTT. Its protein is CASSLTAGYTIYF. The full variable domain, completed using reference TRBV5-8 and TRBJ1-3, is EAGVTQSPTHLIKTRGQQATLRCSPISGHTSVYWYQQALGLGLQFLLWYDEGEERNRGNFPPRFSGRQFPNYSSELNVNALELEDSALYLCASSLTAGYTIYFGEGSWLTVV.

The chain employs TRBV5-1 and TRBJ2-3; 11 bases match TRBD2. CDR3 size: 16 residues. The V and J ends lost 4 bases and 2 bases, in that order; junction bases with no gene match: 6. Germline CDR1 SGHRS, CDR2 YFSETQ. CDR3 sequence: CASSVLAGGLTDTQYF. CDR3 coding DNA: TGCGCCAGCAGCGTTCTAGCGGGGGGTCTCACAGATACGCAGTATTTT.

The V call is TRBV19, the J call TRBJ2-1; D may be TRBD2 (6 bases). Trimming pared 5 bases from V and 4 bases from J, leaving 12 bases between. The length of the CDR3 is 14 residues. Germline values: CDR1 LNHDA, CDR2 SQIVND (reference sequence). The CDR3: CASSPSAGYNEQFF. The CDR3, as DNA: TGTGCCAGTAGTCCGAGTGCGGGATACAATGAGCAGTTCTTC. The entire variable domain, with the rest obtained from reference TRBV19 and TRBJ2-1, is as follows: DGGITQSPKYLFRKEGQNVTLSCEQNLNHDAMYWYRQDPGQGLRLIYYSQIVNDFQKGDIAEGYSVSREKKESFPLTVTSAQKNPTAFYLCASSPSAGYNEQFFGPGTRLTVL.

The chain recombines TRBV7-9 with TRBJ1-1; perhaps TRBD1 as D (5 bases). V lost 5 bases and J lost 4, with 11 bases in between. Germline loops: CDR1 SEHNR, CDR2 FQNEAQ (reference sequence). This CDR3 is 13 amino acids long. The CDR3 coding sequence is TGTGCCAGCAGCCCCAGGGTGGGCACTGAAGCTTTCTTT. Amino acid sequence: CASSPRVGTEAFF.